This T cell receptor (beta chain) was obtained from a study of blood T cell repertoires in COVID-19. Looking at the study overall: Some COVID-19 samples were acute and others convalescent; all came from the United States, Italy and Spain.

CDR3 length equals 15 residues. CDR1 is SGHTA, CDR2 FQGNSA, per germline. Between the trimmed V and J ends, which lost 2 bases and 3 bases, there was a span of 13 bases. Original methodology: Estimates of nucleated cell counts were drawn from the amplification of reference gene primers. The repertoire was sequenced with immunoSEQ multiplex PCR; TCRdb's copy has only in-frame clones and lacks some. V and J calls and clone size follow that table, whereas D and trimming were derived from the DNA. The data contain more than 200,000 clones, around 84% of them seen just once; the ten biggest clones take up 10%. One Seattle source followed patients from active infection through their disease course.

The genes are TRBV7-2 and TRBJ2-5; a weak D match, TRBD1 (6 bases). Sequencing used peripheral blood. The sequence derives from a woman aged 80 or over with COVID-19, enrolled during active disease. CDR3 in DNA: TGTGCCAGCAGCTTAATCGGGACACAAAAAGAGACCCAGTACTTC. This gives the protein CASSLIGTQKETQYF.